Listed here is a single T cell receptor beta chain. Using immunoSEQ multiplex PCR, the repertoire was profiled, and TCRdb retains in-frame clones only, with some absent. The sample consists of under 450,000 clones, over 75% of them appearing once. The record originates from a study of control samples from healthy donors and cancer patients. The V gene's germline CDR1 is WSHSY and CDR2 SAAADI. This CDR3 is built from 12 residues. V lost 7 bases, J lost 8 bases, and 4 bases stayed unmatched. This chain joins TRBV10-2 and TRBJ2-1, with 8 bases matching TRBD1. The source material was PBMCs. The TCR comes from a man between 40 and 49 years old with head and neck cancer. In nucleotides, the CDR3 is TGCGCCAGCACCGGACAGGGCGATGAGCAGTTCTTC. This sequence encodes CASTGQGDEQFF.